This T cell receptor (beta chain) was sequenced during a study of shared clonotypes between healthy human individuals. In the study overall: CD4 naive cells filled three plates per donor, CD4 memory three, CD8 naive two and CD8 memory one. The study, taken as a whole, reports: Represented diversity, genetic and exposure-history alike, was limited by few donors.

Study donors comprised healthy, HIV-negative adults devoid of recent acute infection or vaccination. The CDR3 is 14 residues long. Trimming cost V 7 bases and J 10 bases, with 17 bases left between them. CDR1 and CDR2 (germline): MNHEY, SVGAGI. This clone has a single count. What it binds is not known. Original handling: ImmunoSEQ output held junction-only sequences without quality scores, so filtering differed. This table comes from immunoSEQ multiplex PCR, and its TCRdb copy is limited to in-frame clones, with some not included. V and J calls and clone size follow that table, whereas D and trimming were derived from the DNA. Among some 2,000,000 clones listed, 85% to 95% were seen once.

The chain employs TRBV6-5 and TRBJ1-6, with D perhaps TRBD1 (6 bases). The TCR sequence derives from a man aged 18 to 29 in good health. Sequenced input: naive CD4+ T cells sorted from blood. Subset here: CD45RA+ positively selected. The CDR3 DNA sequence: TGTGCCAGCACCCGGGACTCAAGGGGGTCACCCCTCCACTTT. Translating it yields CASTRDSRGSPLHF.